The entry below describes one TCR beta chain. Its specificity is not known. Two oligonucleotides, mixed equimolar, formed the beta constant-region primer covering TRBC1 and TRBC2. Four rounds of PCR amplified the ligated cDNA using nested alpha and beta constant-region primers plus SP2. TCRdb ran MiXCR on the UMI-ligation and nested PCR reads and lists one entry per CDR3 protein. Here the sample spans roughly 100,000 distinct CDR3 sequences, more than 14% being singletons. This record comes from a study of naive and memory T cell subsets. CDR1 MDHEN and CDR2 SYDVKM come from the germline V gene. Trimming cost V 1 base and J 11 bases, with 11 bases left between them. There are 12 residues in the CDR3. Study conclusions and caveats: Especially in CD8 cells, naive repertoires contained a few larger clonotypes, possibly CD45RA-re-expressing memory cells.

Sequencing used naive CD8+ T cells from blood. The receptor comes from a human donor in good health. The V and J genes are TRBV28 and TRBJ1-1; D is uncertain. The CDR3 bases are TGTGCCAGCAGTTTATCAGTCGTCGGGGCTTTCTTT. Its protein product is CASSLSVVGAFF. The whole variable domain, filled in from reference TRBV28 and TRBJ1-1, reads DVKVTQSSRYLVKRTGEKVFLECVQDMDHENMFWYRQDPGLGLRLIYFSYDVKMKEKGDIPEGYSVSREKKERFSLILESASTNQTSMYLCASSLSVVGAFFGQGTRLTVV.